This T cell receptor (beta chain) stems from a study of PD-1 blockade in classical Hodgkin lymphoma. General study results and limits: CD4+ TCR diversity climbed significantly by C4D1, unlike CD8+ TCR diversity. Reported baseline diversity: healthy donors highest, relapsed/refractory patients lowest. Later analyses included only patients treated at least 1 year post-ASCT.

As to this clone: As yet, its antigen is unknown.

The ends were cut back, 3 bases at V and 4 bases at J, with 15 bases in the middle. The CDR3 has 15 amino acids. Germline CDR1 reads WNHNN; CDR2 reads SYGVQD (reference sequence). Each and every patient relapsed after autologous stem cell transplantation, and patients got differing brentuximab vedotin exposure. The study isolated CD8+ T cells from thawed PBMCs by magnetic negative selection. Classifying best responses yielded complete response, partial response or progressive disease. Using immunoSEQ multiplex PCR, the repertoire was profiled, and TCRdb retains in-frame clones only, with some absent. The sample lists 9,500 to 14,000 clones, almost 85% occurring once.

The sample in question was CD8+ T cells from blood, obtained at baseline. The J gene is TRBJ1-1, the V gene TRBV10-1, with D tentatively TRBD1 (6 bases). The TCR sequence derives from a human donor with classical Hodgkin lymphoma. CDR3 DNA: TGCGCCAGCAGTGATCATACAGGGATGATCACTGAAGCTTTCTTT. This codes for CASSDHTGMITEAFF.